This TCR beta chain was sequenced during a study of T cells after yellow fever vaccination. V shed 3 bases and J shed 2 bases, with 14 bases lying between them. The CDR3 loop spans 15 amino acids. Germline V gene data show CDR1 as MGHRA and CDR2 as YSYEKL. Findings and caveats of the study: Some clonotypes, a small share, were shared between CD4 and CD8 compartments. Post-booster repertoires contained most primary-vaccination clones again (roughly 96% CD4, around 88% CD8).

Template-switching 5'RACE yielded the TCR cDNA; a universal primer site and UMIs were added in the process. TCRdb itself ran the 5' RACE reads through MiXCR, one entry per CDR3 protein. Seen here are fewer than 450,000 distinct CDR3 sequences, 8.1% observed once, and the top ten hold about 16%. This clonotype was found a few times. Its antigen is not known. The receptor's source is a man aged 18 to 30 who received the YFV17D yellow fever vaccine. The sequencing here drew on PBMCs, taken around 45 days after the first yellow fever vaccination. The gene calls are TRBV4-1 and TRBJ2-7, with a weak D call TRBD1 (6 bases). CDR3 nucleotides: TGCGCCAGCAGCCATTATCAGGGGTCCCCCTACGAGCAGTACTTC. Encoded protein: CASSHYQGSPYEQYF.